Below, 4 T cell receptor beta chains from the same sample are listed, as sequenced in a study of shared clonotypes between healthy human individuals. Using immunoSEQ multiplex PCR, the repertoire was profiled, and TCRdb retains in-frame clones only, with some absent. Here the sample spans hundreds of thousands of clones, over 65% being singletons. Sequencing was done on a sample of memory CD4+ T cells sorted from blood. Subset in this sample: CD45RA-negative fraction. All receptors come from a man aged 25 to 40 in good health.

The chain combines TRBV5-4 with TRBJ1-1; tentative D call: TRBD1 (6 bases). With 1 base removed from V and 0 bases from J, the gap between germline ends came to 10 bases. There are 15 residues in the CDR3. Per germline, CDR1 SGHNT and CDR2 YYREEE (reference sequence). In DNA form, the CDR3 reads TGTGCCAGCAGCTTGCCCGCAGGGGTGAACACTGAAGCTTTCTTT. Amino acids: CASSLPAGVNTEAFF.

The rearrangement joins TRBV18 to TRBJ1-1; D may be TRBD1 (5 bases). V lost 4 bases, J lost 10 bases, and 13 bases lay in between. This CDR3 is 12 amino acids long. Germline loops: CDR1 KGHSH, CDR2 LQKENI. The DNA for the CDR3 is TGTGCCAGCTCACAAAGGGGCAGAGGAGCTTTCTTT. Amino acids: CASSQRGRGAFF.

Comments on this clone: Distinct nucleotide sequences in the sample also encode this CDR3. This chain joins TRBV6-1 and TRBJ1-3; D gene unclear. V dropped 4 bases and J dropped 0 bases, with 10 bases sitting between them. CDR3 length: 15 residues. Looked up from germline, CDR1 is MNHNS and CDR2 is SASEGT. As DNA, the CDR3 is TGTGCCAGCAGTGGTGGACGCAGCTCTGGAAACACCATATATTTT. It translates to CASSGGRSSGNTIYF.

The V gene is TRBV11-1, the J gene TRBJ2-2, with D uncertain. Germline CDR1 and CDR2: SGHAT and FQDESV (reference sequence). V was trimmed by 5 bases and J by 5 bases, leaving 6 bases between them. The CDR3 is 12 residues long. This chain's CDR3 is CASSPATGELFF. DNA of the CDR3: TGTGCCAGCAGCCCGGCGACCGGGGAGCTGTTTTTT. The full variable domain, rest sourced from reference TRBV11-1 and TRBJ2-2, is EAEVAQSPRYKITEKSQAVAFWCDPISGHATLYWYRQILGQGPELLVQFQDESVVDDSQLPKDRFSAERLKGVDSTLKIQPAELGDSAMYLCASSPATGELFFGEGSRLTVL.